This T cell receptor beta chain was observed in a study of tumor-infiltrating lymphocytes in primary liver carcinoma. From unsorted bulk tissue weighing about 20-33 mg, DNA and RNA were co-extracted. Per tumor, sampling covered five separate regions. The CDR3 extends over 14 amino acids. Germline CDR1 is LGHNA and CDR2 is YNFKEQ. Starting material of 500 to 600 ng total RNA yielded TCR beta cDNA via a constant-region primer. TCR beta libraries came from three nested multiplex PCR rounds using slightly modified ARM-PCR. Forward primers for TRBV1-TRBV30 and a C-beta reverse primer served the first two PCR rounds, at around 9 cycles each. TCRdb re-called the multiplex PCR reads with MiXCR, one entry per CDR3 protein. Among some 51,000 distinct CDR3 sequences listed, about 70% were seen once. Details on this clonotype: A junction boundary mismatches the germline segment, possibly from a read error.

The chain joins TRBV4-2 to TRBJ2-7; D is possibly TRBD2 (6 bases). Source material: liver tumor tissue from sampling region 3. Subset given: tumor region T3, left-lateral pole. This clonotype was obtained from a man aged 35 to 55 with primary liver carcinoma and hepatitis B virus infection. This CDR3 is CAISQERVSYEQYF. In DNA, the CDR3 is TGTGCCATCAGCCAAGAGCGGGTCTCCTATGAGCAGTACTTC.